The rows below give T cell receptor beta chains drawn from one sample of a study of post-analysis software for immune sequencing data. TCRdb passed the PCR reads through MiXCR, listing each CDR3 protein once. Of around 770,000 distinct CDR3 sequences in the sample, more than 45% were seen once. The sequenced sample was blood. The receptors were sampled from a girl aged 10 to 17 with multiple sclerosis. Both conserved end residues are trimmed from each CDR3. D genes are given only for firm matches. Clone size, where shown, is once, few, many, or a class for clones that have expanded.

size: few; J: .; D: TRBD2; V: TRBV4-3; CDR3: ASSQLRGGPEQY
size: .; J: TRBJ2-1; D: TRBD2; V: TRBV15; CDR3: ATSRGFPSGRAVEQF
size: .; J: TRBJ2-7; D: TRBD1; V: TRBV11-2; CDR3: ASSLPRDRGPSSYEQY
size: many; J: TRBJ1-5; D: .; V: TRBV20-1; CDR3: SARADGYQPQH
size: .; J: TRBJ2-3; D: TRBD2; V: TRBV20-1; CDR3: SASGTSGGGPDTQY
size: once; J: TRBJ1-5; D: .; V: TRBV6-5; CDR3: ASSYPQGHGNQPQH
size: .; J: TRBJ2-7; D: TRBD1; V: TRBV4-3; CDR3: ASSQDRGPDEQY
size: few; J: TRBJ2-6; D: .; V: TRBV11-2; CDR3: ASSLSRGSGANVLT
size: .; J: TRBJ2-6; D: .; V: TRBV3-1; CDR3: ASSQAPGTREDSGANVLT
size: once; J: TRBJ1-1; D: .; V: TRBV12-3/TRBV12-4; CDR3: ASRRRKGDTEAF
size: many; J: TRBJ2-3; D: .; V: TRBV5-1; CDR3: ASSLEVPTDTQY
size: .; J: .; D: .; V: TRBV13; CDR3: ASSPPARDFSFGQNIQY
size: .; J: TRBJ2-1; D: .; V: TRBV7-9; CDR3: ASSLYPNEQF
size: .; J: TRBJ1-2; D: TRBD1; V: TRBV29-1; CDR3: SVEGGDREGYT
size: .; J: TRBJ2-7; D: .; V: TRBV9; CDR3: ASSPHGGSSYEQY
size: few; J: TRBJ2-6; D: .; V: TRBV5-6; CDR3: ASSRGRSGANVLT
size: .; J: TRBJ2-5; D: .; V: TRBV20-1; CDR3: SARASLPQETQY
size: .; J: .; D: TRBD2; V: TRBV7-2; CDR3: ASSLRSGRLANEQY
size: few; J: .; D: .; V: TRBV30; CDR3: AWSRQVYEQY
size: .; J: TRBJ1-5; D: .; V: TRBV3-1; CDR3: ASSQLGEGAQH
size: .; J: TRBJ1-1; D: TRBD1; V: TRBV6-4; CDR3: ASSVIGARGLVTEAF
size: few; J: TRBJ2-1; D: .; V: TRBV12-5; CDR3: ASGLGGNEQF
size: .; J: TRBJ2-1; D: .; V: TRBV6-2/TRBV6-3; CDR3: ASSYNWLEF
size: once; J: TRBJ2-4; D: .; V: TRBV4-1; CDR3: ASSQGLSMY
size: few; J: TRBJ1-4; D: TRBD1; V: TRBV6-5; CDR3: ASSRGLANEKLF
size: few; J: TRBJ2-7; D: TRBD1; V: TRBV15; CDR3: ATSRDGTGDYEQY
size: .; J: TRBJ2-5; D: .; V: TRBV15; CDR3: ATSRAGTSAREQY
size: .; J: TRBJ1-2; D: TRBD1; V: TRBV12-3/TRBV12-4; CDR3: ASNFPDRVDGYT
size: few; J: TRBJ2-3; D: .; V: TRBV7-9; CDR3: ASSSETDTQY
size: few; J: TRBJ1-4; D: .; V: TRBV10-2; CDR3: ASSESHDRQLF
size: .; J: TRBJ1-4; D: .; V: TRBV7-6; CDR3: ASSLGTTEGPNEKLF
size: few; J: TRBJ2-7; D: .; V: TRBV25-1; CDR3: ASSESTGASDEQY
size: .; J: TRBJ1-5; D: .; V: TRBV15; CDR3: ATSREAGKNQPQH
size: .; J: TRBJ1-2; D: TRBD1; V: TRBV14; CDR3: ASSPTQGIGDGYT
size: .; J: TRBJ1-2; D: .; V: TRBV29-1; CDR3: SVDSGPGYT
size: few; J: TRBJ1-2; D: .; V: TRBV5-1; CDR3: ASSSQGNDYGYT
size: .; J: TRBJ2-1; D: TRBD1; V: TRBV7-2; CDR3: ASSLAPGQGYNEQF
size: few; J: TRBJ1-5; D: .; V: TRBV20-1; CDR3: SAGQLHQPQH
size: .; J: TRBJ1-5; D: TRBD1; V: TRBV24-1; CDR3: ATIRAGTVFSNQPQH
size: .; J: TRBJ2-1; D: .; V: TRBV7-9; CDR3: ASTRGQGQF
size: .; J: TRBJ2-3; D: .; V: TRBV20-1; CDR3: SAQQQVPDTQY
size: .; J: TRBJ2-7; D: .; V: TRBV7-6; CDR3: ASSPNSDYEQY
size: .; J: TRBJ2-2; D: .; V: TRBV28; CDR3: ASSAYPGTGELF
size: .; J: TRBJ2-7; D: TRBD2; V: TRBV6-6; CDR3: ASSYLAGVAHEQY
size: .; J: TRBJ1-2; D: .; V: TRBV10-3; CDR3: AISESFSDGYT